These T cell receptor beta chains were read from a single sample in a study of T cell repertoires in cytomegalovirus infection. TCRdb ran MiXCR on the reads and lists one entry per CDR3 protein. This sample has hundreds of thousands of distinct CDR3 sequences, with more than 25% found just once. The antigens of these receptors remain unknown. Here the sequenced sample was cultured CD8+ T cells from PBMCs, taken from culture after CMV antigen stimulation. Receptors originate from a human donor in good health (CMV status not recorded). Some clones in this sample may be carry-over from other donors' samples. The CDR3 runs from the conserved cysteine through the conserved F or W. A D gene is named only where the DNA matches it firmly. The listing skips clone size in some rows; elsewhere it reads once, few, many or a size class.

size,D,J,V,DNA,CDR3
few,-,TRBJ1-2,TRBV7-9,TGTGCCAGCAACCGGGACATCCGTGATGGCTACACCTTC,CASNRDIRDGYTF
-,-,TRBJ1-4,TRBV7-9,TGTGCCAGCAGCTTAGGTACAGGGCTCGCAACTAATGAAAAACTGTTTTTT,CASSLGTGLATNEKLFF
-,TRBD2,TRBJ2-5,TRBV20-1,TGCAGTGCTAGTATCTGGCTTAGCGGGGGCCTCGGGGGAGAGACCCAGTACTTC,CSASIWLSGGLGGETQYF
few,TRBD2,TRBJ2-2,TRBV2,TGTGCCAGCAGTGAAGCGCTTCGGACTAGACCCGGGGAGCTGTTTTTT,CASSEALRTRPGELFF
few,-,TRBJ2-3,TRBV27,TGTGCCAGCAGTTTGGGGGAAAGTAGCACAGATACGCAGTATTTT,CASSLGESSTDTQYF
few,-,TRBJ2-3,TRBV7-2,TGTGCCAGCAGCTTAGCGGACAGCCGCACAGATACGCAGTATTTT,CASSLADSRTDTQYF
-,-,TRBJ2-1,TRBV6-2/TRBV6-3,TGTGCCAGCAGTTACGAGGTGCCAGCCTACAATGAGCAGTTCTTC,CASSYEVPAYNEQFF
few,TRBD1,TRBJ2-5,TRBV6-1,TGTGCCAGCAGGCGACAGGGTCTGGAGGAGACCCAGTACTTC,CASRRQGLEETQYF
-,-,TRBJ1-2,TRBV25-1,TGTGCCAGCAGTGGGTCTGGGGGACCCAACTATGGCTACACCTTC,CASSGSGGPNYGYTF
once,-,TRBJ2-3,TRBV4-1,TGCGCCAGCAGCAAATACTCCTTAGCGGAGCTCACAGATACGCAGTATTTT,CASSKYSLAELTDTQYF
-,-,TRBJ2-2,TRBV5-4,TGTGCCAGCAGCTTGGGGGTTGGCGGCTCCTGGAAAGGGGAGCTGTTTTTT,CASSLGVGGSWKGELFF